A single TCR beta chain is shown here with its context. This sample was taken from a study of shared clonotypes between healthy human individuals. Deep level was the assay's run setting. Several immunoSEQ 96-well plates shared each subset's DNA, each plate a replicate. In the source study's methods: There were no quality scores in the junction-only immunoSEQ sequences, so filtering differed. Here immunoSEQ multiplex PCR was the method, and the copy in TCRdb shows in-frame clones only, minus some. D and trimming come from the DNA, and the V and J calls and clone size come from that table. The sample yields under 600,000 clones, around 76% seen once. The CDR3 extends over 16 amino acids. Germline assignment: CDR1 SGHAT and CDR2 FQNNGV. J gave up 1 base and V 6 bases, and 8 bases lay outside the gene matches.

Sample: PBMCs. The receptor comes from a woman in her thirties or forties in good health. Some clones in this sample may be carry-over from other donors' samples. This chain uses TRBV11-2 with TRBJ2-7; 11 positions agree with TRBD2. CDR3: CASRRSGRARSYEQYF. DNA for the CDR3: TGTGCCAGCAGACGTAGCGGGAGGGCCAGATCCTACGAGCAGTACTTC.